The present TCR beta chain was sequenced within a study of identical twins. Every donor was a healthy Caucasian. The V end was cut by 4 bases, the J end by 6 bases, with 21 bases between. CDR3 length equals 17 residues. Whole-study results and caveats: In zero-insertion analyses, partial confounding could arise from invariant MAIT and iNKT cells.

From the 5' RACE reads, TCRdb called clonotypes with MiXCR, one entry per CDR3 protein. Of under 300,000 distinct CDR3 sequences listed, around 15% are singletons. Concerning this clonotype: Its target is unknown.

This clonotype was sampled from a woman aged 18-29 years in good health. This chain links TRBV12-3 or TRBV12-4 with TRBJ2-2; perhaps D is TRBD1 or TRBD2 (5 bases each). The sequenced material came from memory (CD45RO+) T cells sorted from blood. CDR3 DNA sequence: TGTGCCAGCAGTTCCAAGGGGCCGGGTAGGGAGTCCGGGGAGCTGTTTTTT. It yields the protein CASSSKGPGRESGELFF.